This TCR beta chain stems from a study of T-cell memory formation after mild COVID-19. Study-level background: Most TCR clusters belonged to a single donor.

Using its own MiXCR run on the 5' RACE reads, TCRdb lists one record per CDR3 protein. The table has 45,000 to 55,000 distinct CDR3 sequences, approximately 6.6% seen once; the top ten hold approximately 1.5%. This clonotype was seen repeatedly, ten times or more. What it binds is unknown. Study-wide points: Among contracting clones, CD4+ were mainly CM/EM and CD8+ enriched in EMRA. Cross-reactive memory appears to have joined, as suggested by some responding clones showing up in pre-infection memory. Among clones contracting day 15 to 85, CD4/CD8 was balanced, whereas later expanders leaned CD4+.

The sequence was obtained from a man between 18 and 35 years old who had mild COVID-19 (a few samples of this study predate the infection). Cell type and time point are not known. Sample: PBMCs or a T cell subset sorted from them (not recorded which).

CDR3 sequence reads: CASRLGLAGYPKETQYF. The CDR3 DNA reads TGTGCCAGCAGGTTGGGACTAGCGGGTTACCCAAAAGAGACCCAGTACTTC. This sequence joins TRBV7-2 and TRBJ2-5; 12 positions match TRBD2. The CDR3 loop spans 17 amino acids. V trimming: 6 bases; J trimming: 3 bases; junction bases outside the gene matches: 11. Germline CDR1 reads SGHTA; CDR2 reads FQGNSA.